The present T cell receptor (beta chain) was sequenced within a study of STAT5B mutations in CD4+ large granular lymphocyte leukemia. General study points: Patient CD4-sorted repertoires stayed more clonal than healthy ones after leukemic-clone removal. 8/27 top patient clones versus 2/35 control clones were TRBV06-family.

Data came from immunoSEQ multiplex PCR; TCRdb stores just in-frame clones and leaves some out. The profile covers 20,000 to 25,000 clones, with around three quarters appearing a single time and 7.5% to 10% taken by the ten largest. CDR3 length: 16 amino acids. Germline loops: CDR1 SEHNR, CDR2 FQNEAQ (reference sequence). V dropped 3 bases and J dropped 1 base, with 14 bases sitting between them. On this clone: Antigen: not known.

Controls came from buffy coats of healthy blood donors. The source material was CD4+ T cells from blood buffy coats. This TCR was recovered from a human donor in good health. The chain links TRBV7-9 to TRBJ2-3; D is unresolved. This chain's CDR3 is CASSFGWAIGTDTQYF. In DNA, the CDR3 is TGTGCCAGCAGCTTCGGATGGGCCATTGGCACAGATACGCAGTATTTT.